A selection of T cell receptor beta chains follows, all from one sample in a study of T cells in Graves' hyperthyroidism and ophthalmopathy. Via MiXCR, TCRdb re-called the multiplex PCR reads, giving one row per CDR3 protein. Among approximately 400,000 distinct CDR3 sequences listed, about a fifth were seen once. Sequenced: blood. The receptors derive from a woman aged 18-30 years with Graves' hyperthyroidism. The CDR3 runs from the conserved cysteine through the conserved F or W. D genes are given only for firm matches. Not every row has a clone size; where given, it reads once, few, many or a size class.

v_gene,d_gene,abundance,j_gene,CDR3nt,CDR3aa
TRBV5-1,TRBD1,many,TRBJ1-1,TGCGCCAGCAGCTTGGGGGACAGGGGGGCCGAAGCTTTCTTT,CASSLGDRGAEAFF
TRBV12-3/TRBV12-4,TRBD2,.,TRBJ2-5,TGTGCCAGCAGTCCGTGGGGGGGCCAAGAGACCCAGTACTTC,CASSPWGGQETQYF
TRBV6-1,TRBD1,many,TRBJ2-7,TGTGCCAGCAGACCCCGGGACAGGGTTCCCTACGAGCAGTACTTC,CASRPRDRVPYEQYF
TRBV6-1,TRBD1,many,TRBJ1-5,TGTGCCAGCAGTGGGTACCGGGACAGTGGCAATCAGCCCCAGCATTTT,CASSGYRDSGNQPQHF
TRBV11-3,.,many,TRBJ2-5,TGTGCCAGCAGCTTAGGGGCGAGGGAGACCCAGTACTTC,CASSLGARETQYF
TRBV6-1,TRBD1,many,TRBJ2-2,TGTGCCAGCAGGCCGGGACAGGCAAGCACCGGAGAGCTGTTTTTT,CASRPGQASTGELFF
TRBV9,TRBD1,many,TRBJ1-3,TGTGCCAGCAGCCTCCGGGACAGGGGGGCTGGAAACACCATATATTTT,CASSLRDRGAGNTIYF
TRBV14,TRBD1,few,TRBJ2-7,TGTGTCTCGACAGGGGAAGGAGCCTACGAGCAGTACTTC,CVSTGEGAYEQYF
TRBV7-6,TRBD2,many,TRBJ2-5,TGTGCCAGCAGCCTTGGACTAGCGGGGGGGCAAGAGACCCAGTACTTC,CASSLGLAGGQETQYF
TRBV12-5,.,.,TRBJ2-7,TGTGCTAGTGGTTTGGTCAAAGGGGCGAACTACGAGCAGTACTTC,CASGLVKGANYEQYF
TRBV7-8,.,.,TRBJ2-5,TGTGCCAGCTCGAAAGTTGGGGAAGAGACCCAGTACTTC,CASSKVGEETQYF
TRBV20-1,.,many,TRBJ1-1,TGCAGTGCTAGTAGCGGGATCACTGAAGCTTTCTTT,CSASSGITEAFF
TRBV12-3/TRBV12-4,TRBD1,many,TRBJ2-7,TGTGCCAGCAGTTTAGCGCTCGGACAGGGCAGGGAGCAGTACTTC,CASSLALGQGREQYF
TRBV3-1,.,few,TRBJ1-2,TGTGCCAGCAGCCAAGATGGCGGAAACTATGGCTACACCTTC,CASSQDGGNYGYTF
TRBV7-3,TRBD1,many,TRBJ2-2,TGTGCCAGCAGCGGCGGACAGGGAGGAGAGAAAGAAGACACCGGGGAGCTGTTTTTT,CASSGGQGGEKEDTGELFF
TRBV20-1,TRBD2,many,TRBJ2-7,TGCAGTGCCCATGCCGGGAGGCGCGAGCAGTACTTC,CSAHAGRREQYF
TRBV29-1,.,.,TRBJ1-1,TGCAGCGTTGTGGGGTTTGAAGCTTTCTTT,CSVVGFEAFF
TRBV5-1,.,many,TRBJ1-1,TGCGCCAGCAGCTTGGAATGGGGCACTGAAGCTTTCTTT,CASSLEWGTEAFF
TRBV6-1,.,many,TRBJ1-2,TGTGCCAGCAGTATCCAGCGGGACAACTATGGCTACACCTTC,CASSIQRDNYGYTF
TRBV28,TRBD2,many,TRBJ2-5,TGTGCCAGCAGTTTATGGGGACTATCTTTGGAGACCCAGTACTTC,CASSLWGLSLETQYF
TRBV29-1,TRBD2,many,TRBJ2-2,TGCAGCGTGGACGGGACTATGACGAACGGGGAGCTGTTTTTT,CSVDGTMTNGELFF
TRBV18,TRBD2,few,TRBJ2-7,TGTGCCAGCTCCCCCGGACTAGCACCCTACGAGCAGTACTTT,CASSPGLAPYEQYF
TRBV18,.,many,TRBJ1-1,TGTGCCAGCTCACCAACCGACGGGGCAGGTGAAGCTTTCTTT,CASSPTDGAGEAFF
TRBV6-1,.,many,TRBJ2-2,TGTGCCAGCGCCATGGGCCGGGGGACGAACACCGGGGAGCTGTTTTTT,CASAMGRGTNTGELFF
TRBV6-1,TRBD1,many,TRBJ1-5,TGTGCCAGCAACGGACAGGGGACGGGGCAGCCCCAGCATTTT,CASNGQGTGQPQHF
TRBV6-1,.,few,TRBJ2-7,TGTGCCAGCAGTCCCGGGGGCCGGAGGCAGTACTTC,CASSPGGRRQYF
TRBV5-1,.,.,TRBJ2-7,TGCGCCAGCAGCTTCTCAGCGGGTTCCCTTGTTTACGAGCAGTACTTC,CASSFSAGSLVYEQYF
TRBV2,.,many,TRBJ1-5,TGTGCCAGCAGTGGGGCCGGGCCCCAGCATTTT,CASSGAGPQHF
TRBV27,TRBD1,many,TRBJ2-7,TGTGCCAGCAGTTCCGGGACAGGGGAGGGGGAGCAGTACTTC,CASSSGTGEGEQYF
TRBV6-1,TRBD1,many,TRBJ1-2,TGTGCCAGCAGTCGGGGGCGACAGGGTGGCTACACCTTC,CASSRGRQGGYTF
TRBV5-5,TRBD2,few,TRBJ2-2,TGTGCCAGCAGCTTCTCGGGGGGACCGAACACCGGGGAGCTGTGTTTT,CASSFSGGPNTGELCF
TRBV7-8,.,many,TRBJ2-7,TGTGCCAGCAGCACTCGACACAGCTCCTACGAGCAGTACTTC,CASSTRHSSYEQYF
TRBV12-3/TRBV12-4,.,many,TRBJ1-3,TGTGCCAGCAGTTTTCTCCAGGGGAGGGGAAACACCATATATTTT,CASSFLQGRGNTIYF
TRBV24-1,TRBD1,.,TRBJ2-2,TGTGCCACCAGTGAAACAGGGGAGCCGAACACCGGGGAGCTGTTTTTT,CATSETGEPNTGELFF